The rows below give T cell receptor beta chains drawn from one sample of a study of Ad26.COV2.S vaccination and SARS-CoV-2 variants. The method was immunoSEQ multiplex PCR; TCRdb's version includes in-frame clones alone and lacks a portion of them. Of about 350,000 clones in the sample, roughly 84% were seen once. Sequenced here: peripheral blood, sampled in a trial of Ad26.COV2.S vaccine versus placebo. The receptors shown here come from a person between 18 and 59 years old who received the Ad26.COV2.S COVID-19 vaccine or a placebo. CDR3s include the opening cysteine and the closing phenylalanine or tryptophan. Fields, in order: V gene, CDR3 length, clone size, J gene, D gene, CDR3 protein, CDR3 DNA. D genes are given only for firm matches. The size of a clone is reported for some rows only, either as once, few or many, or as a class for expanded clones.

>TRBV5-5|14|-|TRBJ2-5|-
CASSSGWVGETQYF
TGTGCCAGCAGCTCAGGATGGGTTGGGGAGACCCAGTACTTC
>TRBV5-1|15|-|TRBJ2-2|TRBD1
CASSLDRANTGELFF
TGCGCCAGCAGCTTAGACAGGGCGAACACCGGGGAGCTGTTTTTT
>TRBV28|12|-|TRBJ1-2|-
CASSSNSVGYTF
TGTGCCAGCAGTTCCAATTCTGTTGGCTACACCTTC
>TRBV11-2|11|-|TRBJ2-7|-
CASRWGYEQYF
TGTGCCAGCAGATGGGGTTACGAGCAGTACTTC
>TRBV6-5|16|-|TRBJ2-7|TRBD2
CASSYSDGAGGYEQYF
TGTGCCAGCAGTTACTCCGATGGAGCGGGGGGTTACGAGCAGTACTTC
>TRBV27|14|-|TRBJ1-5|-
CASRPGPYLQPQHF
TGTGCCAGCAGGCCGGGCCCTTACCTTCAGCCCCAGCATTTT
>TRBV18|15|-|TRBJ2-1|-
CASSLAGGTYNEQFF
TGTGCCAGCTCTTTGGCGGGCGGGACCTACAATGAGCAGTTCTTC
>TRBV5-6|13|-|TRBJ2-7|-
CASSFSGSYEQYF
TGTGCCAGCAGCTTTAGCGGATCCTACGAGCAGTACTTC
>TRBV7-6|14|-|TRBJ2-7|TRBD1
CASSTMTGTYEQYF
TGTGCCAGCAGCACTATGACAGGGACCTACGAGCAGTACTTC
>TRBV7-6|14|-|TRBJ2-5|-
CASSLVSRQETQYF
TGTGCCAGCAGCTTAGTGTCGCGCCAAGAGACCCAGTACTTC
>TRBV6-8|16|-|TRBJ2-1|-
CASSYSTGGGDNEQFF
TGTGCCAGCAGTTACTCGACGGGGGGCGGCGACAATGAGCAGTTCTTC
>TRBV6-5|15|few|TRBJ1-2|TRBD1
CASRIPGQGGYGYTF
TGTGCCAGCAGAATCCCGGGACAGGGGGGCTATGGCTACACCTTC
>TRBV6-5|14|-|TRBJ1-1|-
CASSYGQVNTEAFF
TGTGCCAGCAGTTACGGCCAGGTAAACACTGAAGCTTTCTTT
>TRBV7-6|14|few|TRBJ2-1|TRBD2
CASSALSGGNEQFF
TGTGCCAGCAGCGCGCTTTCGGGGGGGAATGAGCAGTTCTTC
>TRBV19|13|-|TRBJ2-7|-
CASSTRGIHEQYF
TGTGCCAGTAGTACCCGCGGGATCCACGAGCAGTACTTC
>TRBV5-1|15|-|TRBJ2-5|TRBD1
CASSLEGQGTETQYF
TGCGCCAGCAGCTTGGAGGGACAGGGGACGGAGACCCAGTACTTC
>TRBV7-2|14|-|TRBJ1-1|-
CASSSQALNTEAFF
TGTGCCAGCAGCTCTCAGGCATTGAACACTGAAGCTTTCTTT
>TRBV6-6|20|-|TRBJ2-3|TRBD2
CASSYRAGGTSGGAADTQYF
TGTGCCAGCAGCTACCGTGCAGGAGGGACTAGCGGGGGGGCAGCAGATACGCAGTATTTT
>TRBV6-6|13|-|TRBJ2-1|-
CASSPGTYNEQFF
TGTGCCAGCAGTCCCGGGACTTATAATGAGCAGTTCTTC
>TRBV7-8|15|-|TRBJ1-2|TRBD1
CASSLPGTGDYGYTF
TGTGCCAGCAGCCTACCTGGGACAGGGGACTATGGCTACACCTTC
>TRBV7-6|15|-|TRBJ2-2|TRBD1
CASSLKVGGHGELFF
TGTGCCAGCAGCTTAAAGGTAGGGGGCCACGGGGAGCTGTTTTTT
>TRBV2|16|-|TRBJ2-1|TRBD2
CASRPLAGGNWNEQFF
TGTGCCAGCAGGCCACTAGCGGGAGGAAATTGGAATGAGCAGTTCTTC
>TRBV2|12|few|TRBJ2-7|-
CASSERLGEQYF
TGTGCCAGCAGTGAAAGGCTGGGTGAGCAGTACTTC
>TRBV28|13|-|TRBJ2-1|-
CASSPPVDNEQFF
TGTGCCAGCAGTCCCCCCGTGGATAATGAGCAGTTCTTC
>TRBV5-8|14|-|TRBJ1-1|-
CASTPGLGNTEAFF
TGTGCCAGCACACCAGGGCTTGGGAACACTGAAGCTTTCTTT
>TRBV7-8|13|-|TRBJ1-5|-
CASSLVSNQPQHF
TGTGCCAGCAGCTTAGTCAGCAATCAGCCCCAGCATTTT
>TRBV30|14|-|TRBJ1-1|-
CAWSVNWGNTEAFF
TGTGCCTGGAGTGTAAACTGGGGGAACACTGAAGCTTTCTTT
>TRBV6-6|15|once|TRBJ2-3|TRBD1
CASRKGQGLGDTQYF
TGTGCCAGCAGGAAGGGACAGGGGTTAGGAGATACGCAGTATTTT
>TRBV7-9|11|-|TRBJ1-1|-
CASSLAVEAFF
TGTGCCAGCAGCTTAGCGGTGGAAGCTTTCTTT
>TRBV5-1|15|-|TRBJ1-6|-
CASSPRSPRDSPLHF
TGCGCCAGCAGTCCACGCTCCCCGCGGGATTCACCCCTCCACTTT
>TRBV18|13|-|TRBJ2-7|-
CASSPGGPYEQYF
TGTGCCAGCTCACCAGGGGGGCCCTACGAGCAGTACTTC
>TRBV5-1|16|-|TRBJ2-7|-
CASSLAPPGTGYEQYF
TGCGCCAGCAGCTTGGCCCCCCCGGGCACTGGATACGAGCAGTACTTC
>TRBV13|13|-|TRBJ2-3|TRBD2
CASSPGGADTQYF
TGTGCCAGCAGCCCGGGGGGGGCGGATACGCAGTATTTT
>TRBV5-1|16|-|TRBJ2-5|TRBD1
CASSLVTQGFFGTQYF
TGCGCCAGCAGCTTGGTTACACAGGGGTTTTTCGGGACCCAGTACTTC
>TRBV10-1|14|-|TRBJ2-3|-
CASRAGHGTDTQYF
TGCGCCAGCAGGGCGGGACATGGCACAGATACGCAGTATTTT